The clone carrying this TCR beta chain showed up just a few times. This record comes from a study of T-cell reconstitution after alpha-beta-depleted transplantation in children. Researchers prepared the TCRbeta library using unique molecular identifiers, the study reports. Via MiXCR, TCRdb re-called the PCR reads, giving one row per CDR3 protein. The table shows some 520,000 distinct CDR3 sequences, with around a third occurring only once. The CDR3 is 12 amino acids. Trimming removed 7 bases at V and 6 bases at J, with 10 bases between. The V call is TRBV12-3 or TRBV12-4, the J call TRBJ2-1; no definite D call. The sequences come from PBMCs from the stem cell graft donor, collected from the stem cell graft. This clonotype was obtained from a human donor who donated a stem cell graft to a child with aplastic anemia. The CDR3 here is CASTILPNEQFF. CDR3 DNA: TGTGCCAGCACCATACTCCCCAATGAGCAGTTCTTC.